The clone carrying this T cell receptor (beta chain) has a handful of counts. Antigen specificity is unknown. The entry originates in a study of T-cell memory formation after mild COVID-19. Study-wide results and caveats: Whereas later expanders leaned CD4+, clones contracting day 15 to 85 showed a balanced CD4/CD8 makeup. Researchers could not confirm that second-wave clones peaking on day 37 targeted SARS-CoV-2. Memory sampled before infection contained some responding clones, suggesting cross-reactive memory joined.

Constant-segment primers and 5'RACE yielded cDNA libraries for TCR alpha and TCR beta, each carrying sample barcodes and UMIs. TCRdb re-called the 5' RACE reads with MiXCR, one entry per CDR3 protein. The sample carries about 280,000 distinct CDR3 sequences, 8.2% recorded once. The sequenced sample was PBMCs or a T cell subset sorted from them (not recorded which). This receptor was identified in a man between 18 and 29 years old who had mild COVID-19 (a few samples of this study predate the infection). Cell type and time point are not known.

In DNA, the CDR3 is TGTGCCACCAGTGAGTCCGGGCCGTACAATGAGCAGTTCTTC. Its translation is CATSESGPYNEQFF. The chain joins TRBV24-1 to TRBJ2-1; D is ambiguous. The V end was cut by 4 bases, the J end by 4 bases, with 10 bases between. Germline values: CDR1 KGHDR, CDR2 SFDVKD. The CDR3 is 14 residues long.